This TCR beta chain is from a study of blood T cell repertoires in COVID-19. Across the whole study: Acute and convalescent COVID-19 samples came from the United States, Italy and Spain. The cDNA or gDNA used as material had been derived from T cells, B-cell-depleted T cells, or PBMCs.

The CDR3 has 14 residues. V gave up 3 bases and J gave up 5 bases; unmatched junction bases: 6. Germline values: CDR1 SGHAT, CDR2 FQNNGV. As processed by the authors: Amplifying reference gene primers gave estimates of nucleated cell counts. Assay: immunoSEQ multiplex PCR; the TCRdb copy retains only in-frame clones and omits some. V, J and clone size reflect that table, while D and trimming were determined from the DNA. The table lists 90,000 to 150,000 clones, about 83% of them singletons. Sequenced material: peripheral blood. This receptor was identified in a man between 65 and 85 years old with acute or convalescent COVID-19. The chain combines TRBV11-2 with TRBJ2-5; 7 bases fit TRBD1. The CDR3 sequence is CASSLRGRGETQYF. The CDR3, as DNA: TGTGCCAGCAGCTTGAGGGGGCGCGGGGAGACCCAGTACTTC.